The rows below give T cell receptor beta chains drawn from one sample of a study of blood T cell repertoires in COVID-19. TCRdb's table, derived via immunoSEQ multiplex PCR, lists solely in-frame clones and lacks some. The sample has roughly 200,000 clones; about four fifths are singletons. The sequenced sample consisted of PBMCs or T cells enriched from blood (not recorded which). Receptors originate from a woman in her fifties or sixties who had been exposed to COVID-19. The CDR3 runs from the conserved cysteine through the conserved F or W. A D gene is named only where the DNA matches it firmly.

D gene: .; V gene: TRBV7-9; CDR3 protein: CASSLAGDTEAFF
D gene: .; V gene: TRBV11-2; CDR3 protein: CASTLDIFNEQFF
D gene: TRBD2; V gene: TRBV19; CDR3 protein: CASSTPQLAGDSGDTQYF
D gene: .; V gene: TRBV19; CDR3 protein: CASSIYFGGAGRHNEQFF
D gene: TRBD2; V gene: TRBV19; CDR3 protein: CASSTPGTSGGYQETQYF
D gene: TRBD1; V gene: TRBV5-4; CDR3 protein: CASSTRTGENTEAFF
D gene: .; V gene: TRBV16; CDR3 protein: CASSQSSRRTDTQYF
D gene: TRBD1; V gene: TRBV7-9; CDR3 protein: CASSPPNWGGTANTEAFF
D gene: TRBD2; V gene: TRBV20-1; CDR3 protein: CSASELAGVEDTQYF
D gene: TRBD2; V gene: TRBV3-1/TRBV3-2; CDR3 protein: CASSQEGLAGDRSSYNEQFF
D gene: .; V gene: TRBV2; CDR3 protein: CASSEAQISHRGQETQYF
D gene: .; V gene: TRBV6-5; CDR3 protein: CASRLYTQSPQHF
D gene: TRBD1; V gene: TRBV6-5; CDR3 protein: CASRPRGFGNTIYF
D gene: .; V gene: TRBV7-2; CDR3 protein: CASSLGVSGRSSYNEQFF
D gene: .; V gene: TRBV4-3; CDR3 protein: CASSQEGEGEAFF
D gene: TRBD1; V gene: TRBV6-5; CDR3 protein: CASSSSDRATEAFF
D gene: .; V gene: TRBV30; CDR3 protein: CAWNSRQGNYGYTF
D gene: TRBD1; V gene: TRBV7-9; CDR3 protein: CASSLRGSYNEQFF
D gene: .; V gene: TRBV11-2; CDR3 protein: CASSPDSLYNSPLHF
D gene: .; V gene: TRBV10-3; CDR3 protein: CAISETRTVNEKLFF
D gene: TRBD1; V gene: TRBV5-1; CDR3 protein: CASSYGQGGMAFF
D gene: TRBD1; V gene: TRBV4-2; CDR3 protein: CASSPLGTGAHNEQFF
D gene: .; V gene: TRBV19; CDR3 protein: CASSMESEAFF
D gene: TRBD1; V gene: TRBV5-4; CDR3 protein: CASSPRGTGNTGELFF
D gene: .; V gene: TRBV12-3/TRBV12-4; CDR3 protein: CASSRLPGTEAFF
D gene: .; V gene: TRBV28; CDR3 protein: CASSLSQAGGYTF
D gene: .; V gene: TRBV9; CDR3 protein: CASSPRGGAIERTEAFF
D gene: .; V gene: TRBV27; CDR3 protein: CASSPYNSPLHF
D gene: TRBD1; V gene: TRBV5-5; CDR3 protein: CASSRLDRSYGYTF
D gene: TRBD1; V gene: TRBV11-2; CDR3 protein: CASSSTGKYGYTF
D gene: .; V gene: TRBV4-1; CDR3 protein: CASSQLGLRAQEQYF
D gene: .; V gene: TRBV29-1; CDR3 protein: CSVVVQNEKLFF
D gene: .; V gene: TRBV6-1; CDR3 protein: CASSLSGDGAFF
D gene: .; V gene: TRBV7-2; CDR3 protein: CASSFIPQGSSYNEQFF
D gene: .; V gene: TRBV7-2; CDR3 protein: CASSLGLPHQPQHF
D gene: TRBD1; V gene: TRBV5-6; CDR3 protein: CASSLGQVNEKLFF
D gene: TRBD1; V gene: TRBV4-3; CDR3 protein: CASSQGTGGDGYTF
D gene: TRBD1; V gene: TRBV19; CDR3 protein: CASSDTGGKTPRAFF
D gene: TRBD1; V gene: TRBV29-1; CDR3 protein: CSVGQGVGQPQHF
D gene: TRBD1; V gene: TRBV19; CDR3 protein: CASSIAPDRATEAFF
D gene: TRBD1; V gene: TRBV6-1; CDR3 protein: CASSGGGVGTGSATQYF
D gene: TRBD1; V gene: TRBV3-1/TRBV3-2; CDR3 protein: CASSSMTGFTTDTQYF
D gene: .; V gene: TRBV7-6; CDR3 protein: CASSAQTGEAFF
D gene: TRBD2; V gene: TRBV15; CDR3 protein: CATEAGGPVDEQFF
D gene: TRBD1; V gene: TRBV5-4; CDR3 protein: CASSPGQGTNIQYF
D gene: TRBD1; V gene: TRBV5-1; CDR3 protein: CASSTTRDRVTEAFF
D gene: TRBD2; V gene: TRBV19; CDR3 protein: CASSVTSGGLTDTQYF
D gene: .; V gene: TRBV9; CDR3 protein: CASSEGGNQPQHF
D gene: .; V gene: TRBV10-3; CDR3 protein: CAISEEGYEQYF
D gene: TRBD2; V gene: TRBV6-2/TRBV6-3; CDR3 protein: CASSFSGGGNEQFF
D gene: .; V gene: TRBV7-2; CDR3 protein: CASSLLSTGGFYGYTF
D gene: .; V gene: TRBV15; CDR3 protein: CATSTRLPYLRGEQYF
D gene: .; V gene: TRBV28; CDR3 protein: CASSLRGGREKLFF
D gene: .; V gene: TRBV3-1/TRBV3-2; CDR3 protein: CASSQWETHEQYF
D gene: .; V gene: TRBV6-2/TRBV6-3; CDR3 protein: CASSYYGEGDYEQYF
D gene: TRBD1; V gene: TRBV6-5; CDR3 protein: CASRRTGGTEAFF
D gene: TRBD1; V gene: TRBV3-1/TRBV3-2; CDR3 protein: CASSQDRSSYNSPLHF
D gene: TRBD1; V gene: TRBV10-3; CDR3 protein: CAITDREGANSPLHF
D gene: .; V gene: TRBV6-5; CDR3 protein: CASSYSGGLNQPQHF